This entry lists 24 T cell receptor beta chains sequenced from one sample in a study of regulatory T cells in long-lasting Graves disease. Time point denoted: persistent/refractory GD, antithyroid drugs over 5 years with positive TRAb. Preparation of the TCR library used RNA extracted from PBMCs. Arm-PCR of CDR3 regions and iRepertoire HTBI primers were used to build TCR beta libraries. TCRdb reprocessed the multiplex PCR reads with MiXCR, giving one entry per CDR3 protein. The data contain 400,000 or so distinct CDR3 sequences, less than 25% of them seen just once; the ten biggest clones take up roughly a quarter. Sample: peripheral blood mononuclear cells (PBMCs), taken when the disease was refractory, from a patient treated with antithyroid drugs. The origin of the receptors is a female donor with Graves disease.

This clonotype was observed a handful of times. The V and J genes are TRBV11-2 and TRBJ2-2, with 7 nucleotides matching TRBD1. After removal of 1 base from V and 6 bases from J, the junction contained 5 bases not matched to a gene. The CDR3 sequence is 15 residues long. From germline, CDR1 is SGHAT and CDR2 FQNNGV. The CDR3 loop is CASSLVRGHAGELFF. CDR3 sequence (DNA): TGTGCCAGCAGCTTAGTAAGGGGGCATGCCGGGGAGCTGTTTTTT.

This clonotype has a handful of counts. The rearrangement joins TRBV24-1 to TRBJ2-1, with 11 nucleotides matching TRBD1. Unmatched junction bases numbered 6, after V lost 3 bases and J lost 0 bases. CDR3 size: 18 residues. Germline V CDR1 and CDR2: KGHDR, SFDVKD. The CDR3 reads CATSDSRTGGLSYNEQFF. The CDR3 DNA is TGTGCCACCAGTGATAGCCGGACAGGGGGCCTCTCCTACAATGAGCAGTTCTTC.

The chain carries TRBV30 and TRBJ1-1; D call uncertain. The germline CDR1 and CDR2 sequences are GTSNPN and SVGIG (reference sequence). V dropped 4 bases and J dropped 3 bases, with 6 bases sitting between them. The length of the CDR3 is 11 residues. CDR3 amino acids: CAWKVDTEAFF. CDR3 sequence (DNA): TGTGCCTGGAAGGTCGACACTGAAGCTTTCTTT.

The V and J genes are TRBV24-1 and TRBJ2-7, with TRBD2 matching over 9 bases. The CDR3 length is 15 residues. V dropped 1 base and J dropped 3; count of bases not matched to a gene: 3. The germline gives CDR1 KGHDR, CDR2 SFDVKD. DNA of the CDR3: TGTGCCACCAGTGATTTTGCGGGAGGGCGCTACGAGCAGTACTTC. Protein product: CATSDFAGGRYEQYF.

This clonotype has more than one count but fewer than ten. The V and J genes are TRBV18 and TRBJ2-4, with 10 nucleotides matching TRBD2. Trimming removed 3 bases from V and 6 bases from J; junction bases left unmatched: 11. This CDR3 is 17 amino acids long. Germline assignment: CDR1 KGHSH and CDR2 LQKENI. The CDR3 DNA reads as TGTGCCAGCTCACCGGGTCTAGCGGGAGTCGGGGGAAACATTCAGTACTTC. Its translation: CASSPGLAGVGGNIQYF.

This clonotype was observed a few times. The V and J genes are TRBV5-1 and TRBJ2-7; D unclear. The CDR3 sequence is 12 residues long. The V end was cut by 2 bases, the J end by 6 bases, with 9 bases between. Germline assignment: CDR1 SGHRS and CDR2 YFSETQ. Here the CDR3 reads CASSFSGVEQYF. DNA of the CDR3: TGCGCCAGCAGCTTCTCTGGAGTCGAGCAGTACTTC. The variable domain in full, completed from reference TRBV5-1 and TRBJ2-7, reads KAGVTQTPRYLIKTRGQQVTLSCSPISGHRSVSWYQQTPGQGLQFLFEYFSETQRNKGNFPGRFSGRQFSNSRSEMNVSTLELGDSALYLCASSFSGVEQYFGPGTRLTVT.

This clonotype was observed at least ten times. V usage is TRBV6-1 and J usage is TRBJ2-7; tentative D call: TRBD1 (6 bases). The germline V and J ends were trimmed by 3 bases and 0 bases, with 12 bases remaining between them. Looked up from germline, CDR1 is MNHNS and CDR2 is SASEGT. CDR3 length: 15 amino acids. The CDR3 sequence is CASSEQQGLSYEQYF. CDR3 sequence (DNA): TGTGCCAGCAGTGAGCAACAGGGCCTCTCCTACGAGCAGTACTTC.

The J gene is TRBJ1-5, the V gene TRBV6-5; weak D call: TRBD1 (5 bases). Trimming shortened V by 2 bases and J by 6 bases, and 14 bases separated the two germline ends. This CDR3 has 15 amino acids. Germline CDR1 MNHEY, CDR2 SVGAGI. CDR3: CASSYRQGMGQPQHF. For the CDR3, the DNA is TGTGCCAGCAGTTACCGCCAGGGTATGGGTCAGCCCCAGCATTTT.

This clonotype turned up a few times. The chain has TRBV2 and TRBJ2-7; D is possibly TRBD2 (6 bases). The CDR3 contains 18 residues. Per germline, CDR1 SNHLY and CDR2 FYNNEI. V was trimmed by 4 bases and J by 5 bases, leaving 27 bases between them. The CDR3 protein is CASSVTVLGGMNVDEQYF. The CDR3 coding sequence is TGTGCCAGCAGTGTCACCGTATTGGGCGGGATGAACGTCGACGAGCAGTACTTC.

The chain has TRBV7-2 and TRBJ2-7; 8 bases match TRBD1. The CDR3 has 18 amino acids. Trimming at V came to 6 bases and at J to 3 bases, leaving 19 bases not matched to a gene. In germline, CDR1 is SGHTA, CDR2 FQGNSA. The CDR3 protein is CASSYSDRGAEFGYEQYF. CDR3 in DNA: TGTGCCAGCAGTTACTCCGACAGGGGTGCCGAATTTGGCTACGAGCAGTACTTC.

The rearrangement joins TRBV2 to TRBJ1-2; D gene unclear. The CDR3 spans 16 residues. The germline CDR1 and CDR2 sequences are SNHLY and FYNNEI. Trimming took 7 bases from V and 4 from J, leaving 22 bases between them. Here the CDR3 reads CASNNNRESDSYGYTF. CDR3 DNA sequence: TGTGCCAGCAACAACAACCGGGAGTCAGATTCCTATGGCTACACCTTC.

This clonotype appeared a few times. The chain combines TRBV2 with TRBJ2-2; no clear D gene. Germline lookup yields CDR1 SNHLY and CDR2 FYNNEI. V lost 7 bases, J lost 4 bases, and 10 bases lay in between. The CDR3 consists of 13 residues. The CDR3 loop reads CASKGSRTGELFF. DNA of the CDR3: TGTGCCAGCAAAGGGTCCCGCACCGGGGAGCTGTTTTTT. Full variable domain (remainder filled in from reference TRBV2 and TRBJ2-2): EPEVTQTPSHQVTQMGQEVILRCVPISNHLYFYWYRQILGQKVEFLVSFYNNEISEKSEIFDDQFSVERPDGSNFTLKIRSTKLEDSAMYFCASKGSRTGELFFGEGSRLTVL.

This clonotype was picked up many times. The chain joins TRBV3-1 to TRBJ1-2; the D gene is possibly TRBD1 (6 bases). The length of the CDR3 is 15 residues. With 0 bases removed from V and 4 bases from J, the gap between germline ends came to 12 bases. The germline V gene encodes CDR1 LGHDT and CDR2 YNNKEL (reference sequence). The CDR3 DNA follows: TGTGCCAGCAGCCAAGAATCACAGGGCTCCTATGGCTACACCTTC. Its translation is CASSQESQGSYGYTF.

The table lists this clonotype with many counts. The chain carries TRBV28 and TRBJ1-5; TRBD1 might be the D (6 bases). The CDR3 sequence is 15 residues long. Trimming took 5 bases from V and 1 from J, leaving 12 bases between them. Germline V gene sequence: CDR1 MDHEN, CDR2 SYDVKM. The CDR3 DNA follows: TGTGCCAGCAGTCGGGGGGCTTCGAGCAATCAGCCCCAGCATTTT. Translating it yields CASSRGASSNQPQHF.

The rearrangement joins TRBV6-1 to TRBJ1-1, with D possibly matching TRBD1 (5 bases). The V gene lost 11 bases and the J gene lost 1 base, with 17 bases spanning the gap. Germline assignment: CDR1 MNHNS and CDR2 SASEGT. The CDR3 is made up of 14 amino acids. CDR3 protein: CACRLGTENTEAFF. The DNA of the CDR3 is TGTGCCTGCCGGCTCGGGACGGAGAACACTGAAGCTTTCTTT.

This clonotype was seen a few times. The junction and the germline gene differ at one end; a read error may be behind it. Here the CDR3 reads CASSPGLGSSEQYF. The DNA of the CDR3 is TGTGCCAGCAGCCCGGGACTAGGGTCCTCCGAGCAGTACTTC. The chain couples TRBV7-3 to TRBJ2-7, with TRBD2 matching 8 bases. The germline CDR1 and CDR2 sequences are SGHTA and FQGTGA. The CDR3 covers 14 residues.

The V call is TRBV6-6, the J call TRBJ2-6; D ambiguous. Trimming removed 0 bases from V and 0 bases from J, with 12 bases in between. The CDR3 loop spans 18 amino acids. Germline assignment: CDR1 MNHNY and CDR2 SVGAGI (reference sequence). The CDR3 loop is CASSYSAGRLSGANVLTF. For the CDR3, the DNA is TGTGCCAGCAGTTACTCGGCAGGTCGGCTCTCTGGGGCCAACGTCCTGACTTTC.

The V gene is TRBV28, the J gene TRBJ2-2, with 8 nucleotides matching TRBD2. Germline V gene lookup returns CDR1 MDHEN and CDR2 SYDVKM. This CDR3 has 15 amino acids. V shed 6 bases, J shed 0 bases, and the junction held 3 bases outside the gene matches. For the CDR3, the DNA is TGTGCCAGCAGCCGGGGGGGTACGAACACCGGGGAGCTGTTTTTT. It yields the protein CASSRGGTNTGELFF.

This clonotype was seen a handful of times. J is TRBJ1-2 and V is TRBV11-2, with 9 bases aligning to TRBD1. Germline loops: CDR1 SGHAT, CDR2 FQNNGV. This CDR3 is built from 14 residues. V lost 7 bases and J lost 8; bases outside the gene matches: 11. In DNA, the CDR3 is TGTGCCAGCAACCCTCTCTGGGACAGGGACGGCTACACCTTC. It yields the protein CASNPLWDRDGYTF.

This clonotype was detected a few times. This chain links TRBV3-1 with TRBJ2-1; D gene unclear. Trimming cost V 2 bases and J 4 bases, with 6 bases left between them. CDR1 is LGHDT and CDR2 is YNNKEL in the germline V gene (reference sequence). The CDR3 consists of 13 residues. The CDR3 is CASSQSPYNEQFF. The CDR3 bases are TGTGCCAGCAGCCAAAGCCCGTACAATGAGCAGTTCTTC.

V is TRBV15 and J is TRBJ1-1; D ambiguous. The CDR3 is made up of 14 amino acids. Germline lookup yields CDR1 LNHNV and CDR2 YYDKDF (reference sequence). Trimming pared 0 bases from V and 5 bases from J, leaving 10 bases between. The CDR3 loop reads CATSRDGEETEAFF. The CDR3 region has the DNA TGTGCCACCAGCAGAGATGGAGAGGAGACTGAAGCTTTCTTT.

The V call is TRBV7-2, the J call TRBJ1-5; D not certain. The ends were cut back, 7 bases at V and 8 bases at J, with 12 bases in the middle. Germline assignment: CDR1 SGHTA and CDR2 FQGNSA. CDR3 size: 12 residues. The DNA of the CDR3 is TGTGCCAGCAAACCCGAGGGAAAGCCCCAGCATTTT. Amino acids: CASKPEGKPQHF.

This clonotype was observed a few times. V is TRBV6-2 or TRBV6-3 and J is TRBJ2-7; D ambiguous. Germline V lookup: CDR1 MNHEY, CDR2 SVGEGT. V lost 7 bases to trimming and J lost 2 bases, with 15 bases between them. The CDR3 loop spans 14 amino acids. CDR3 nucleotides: TGTGCCAGCACCTATGTTGGAGTCACCTACGAGCAGTACTTC. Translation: CASTYVGVTYEQYF.

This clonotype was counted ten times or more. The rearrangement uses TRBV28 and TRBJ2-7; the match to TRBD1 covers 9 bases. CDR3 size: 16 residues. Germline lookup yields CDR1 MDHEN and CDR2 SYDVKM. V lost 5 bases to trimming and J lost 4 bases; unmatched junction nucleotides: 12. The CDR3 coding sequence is TGTGCCAGCAGTCTATCCGGGACAGGGAACCTGTACGAGCAGTACTTC. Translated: CASSLSGTGNLYEQYF.